Sequencing of this T cell receptor beta chain was carried out in a study of T cell changes during pregnancy in multiple sclerosis. Clones were read by immunoSEQ multiplex PCR, and TCRdb kept only the in-frame ones, dropping some. This sample has tens of thousands of clones, with over 80% found just once. CDR1 is MNHEY and CDR2 is SVGAGI in the germline V gene. The CDR3 extends over 13 amino acids. After removal of 6 bases from V and 4 bases from J, the junction contained 5 bases not matched to a gene. The material sequenced was CD4+ T cells from peripheral blood mononuclear cells, taken in the second trimester of pregnancy. J is TRBJ2-5 and V is TRBV6-5, with 7 bases aligning to TRBD2. The source is a female donor with multiple sclerosis, enrolled in a pregnancy study. This chain's CDR3 is CASRRLASETQYF. The CDR3 DNA sequence: TGTGCCAGCAGAAGACTAGCTTCAGAGACCCAGTACTTC.